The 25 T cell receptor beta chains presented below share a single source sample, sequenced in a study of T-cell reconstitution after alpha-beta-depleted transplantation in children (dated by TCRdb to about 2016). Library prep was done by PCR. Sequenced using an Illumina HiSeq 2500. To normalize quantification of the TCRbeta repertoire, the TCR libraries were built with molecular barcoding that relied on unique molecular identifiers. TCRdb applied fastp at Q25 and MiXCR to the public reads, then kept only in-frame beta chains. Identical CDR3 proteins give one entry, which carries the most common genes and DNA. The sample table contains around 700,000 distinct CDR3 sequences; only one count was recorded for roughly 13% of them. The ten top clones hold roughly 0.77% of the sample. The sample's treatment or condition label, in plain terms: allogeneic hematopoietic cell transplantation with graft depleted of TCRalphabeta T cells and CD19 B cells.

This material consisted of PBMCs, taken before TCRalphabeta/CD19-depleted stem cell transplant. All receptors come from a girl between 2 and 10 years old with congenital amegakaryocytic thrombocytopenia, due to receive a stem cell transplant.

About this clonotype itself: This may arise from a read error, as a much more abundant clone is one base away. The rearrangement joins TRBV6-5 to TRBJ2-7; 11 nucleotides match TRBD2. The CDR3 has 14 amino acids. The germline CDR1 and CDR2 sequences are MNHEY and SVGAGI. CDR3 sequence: CASSSGLAVYEQSF. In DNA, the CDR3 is TGTGCCAGCAGTTCGGGACTAGCGGTCTACGAGCAGTCCTTC.

CDR3 nucleotide sequence: TGTGCCATCCGCGACAGGGACGGTGGCGGCACTGAAGCTTTCTTT. Translating it yields CAIRDRDGGGTEAFF. The gene calls are TRBV10-3 and TRBJ1-1; TRBD1 agrees at 7 bases. Germline assignment: CDR1 ENHRY and CDR2 SYGVKD. The CDR3 sequence is 15 residues long. V shed 8 bases and J 4 bases; nucleotides not matched to a gene: 13.

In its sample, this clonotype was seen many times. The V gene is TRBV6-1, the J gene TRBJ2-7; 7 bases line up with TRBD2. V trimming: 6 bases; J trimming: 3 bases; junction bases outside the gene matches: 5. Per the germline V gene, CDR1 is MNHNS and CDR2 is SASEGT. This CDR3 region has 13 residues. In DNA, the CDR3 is TGTGCCAGCAGCGCCGGGACTATCTACGAGCAGTACTTC. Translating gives CASSAGTIYEQYF.

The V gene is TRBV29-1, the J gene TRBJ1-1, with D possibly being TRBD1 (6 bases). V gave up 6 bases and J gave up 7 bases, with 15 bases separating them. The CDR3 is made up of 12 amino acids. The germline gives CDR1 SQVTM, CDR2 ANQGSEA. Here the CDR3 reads CSVADDRNEAFF. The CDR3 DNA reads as TGCAGCGTGGCAGATGACAGGAATGAAGCTTTCTTT.

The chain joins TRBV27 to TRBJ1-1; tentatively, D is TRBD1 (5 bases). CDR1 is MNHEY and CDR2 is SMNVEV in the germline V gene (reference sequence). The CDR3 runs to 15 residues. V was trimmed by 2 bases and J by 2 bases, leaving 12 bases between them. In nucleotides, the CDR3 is TGTGCCAGCAGTTTAGGGGCCGGGTTCAACACTGAAGCTTTCTTT. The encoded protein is CASSLGAGFNTEAFF.

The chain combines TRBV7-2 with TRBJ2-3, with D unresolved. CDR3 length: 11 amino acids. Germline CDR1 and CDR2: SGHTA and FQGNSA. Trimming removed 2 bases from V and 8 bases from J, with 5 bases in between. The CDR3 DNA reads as TGTGCCAGCAGCTTAAGACTTACGCAGTATTTT. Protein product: CASSLRLTQYF.

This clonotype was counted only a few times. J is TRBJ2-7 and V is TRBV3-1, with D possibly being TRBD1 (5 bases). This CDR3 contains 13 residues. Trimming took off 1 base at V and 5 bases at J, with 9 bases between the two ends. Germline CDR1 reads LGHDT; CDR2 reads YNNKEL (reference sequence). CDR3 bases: TGTGCCAGCAGCCAAGGCAGGGCCAACGAGCAGTACTTC. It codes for CASSQGRANEQYF.

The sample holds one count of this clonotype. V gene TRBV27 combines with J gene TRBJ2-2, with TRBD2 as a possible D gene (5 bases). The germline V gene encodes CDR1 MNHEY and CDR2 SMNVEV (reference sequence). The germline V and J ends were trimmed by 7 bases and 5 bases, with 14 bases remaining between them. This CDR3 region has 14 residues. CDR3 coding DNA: TGTGCCAGCACCAAGGGAGTTCGGACCGGGGAGCTGTTTTTT. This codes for CASTKGVRTGELFF.

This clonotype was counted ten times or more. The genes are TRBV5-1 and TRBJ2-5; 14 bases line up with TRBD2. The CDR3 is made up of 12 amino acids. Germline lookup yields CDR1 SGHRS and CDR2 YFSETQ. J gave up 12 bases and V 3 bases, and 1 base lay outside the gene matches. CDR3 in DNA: TGCGCCAGCAGCTCGGGACTAGCGGGAGAGTACTTC. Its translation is CASSSGLAGEYF.

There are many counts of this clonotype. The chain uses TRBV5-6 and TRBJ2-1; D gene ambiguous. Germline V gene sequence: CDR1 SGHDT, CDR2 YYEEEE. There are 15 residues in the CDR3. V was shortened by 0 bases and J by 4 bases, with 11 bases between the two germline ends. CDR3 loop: CASSLDRATYNEQFF. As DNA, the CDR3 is TGTGCCAGCAGCTTGGACCGAGCAACATACAATGAGCAGTTCTTC.

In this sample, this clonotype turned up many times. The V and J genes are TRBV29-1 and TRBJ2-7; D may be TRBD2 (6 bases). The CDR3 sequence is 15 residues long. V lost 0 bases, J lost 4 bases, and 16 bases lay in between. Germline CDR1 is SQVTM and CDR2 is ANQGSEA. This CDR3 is CSVEERSDYTYEQYF. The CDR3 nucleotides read TGCAGCGTTGAAGAACGTTCGGACTACACATACGAGCAGTACTTC.

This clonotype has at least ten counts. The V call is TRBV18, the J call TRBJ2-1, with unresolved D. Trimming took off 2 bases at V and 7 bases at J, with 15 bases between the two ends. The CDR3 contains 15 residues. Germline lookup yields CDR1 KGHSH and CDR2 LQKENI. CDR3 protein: CASSPRASLGNEQFF. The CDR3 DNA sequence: TGTGCCAGCTCACCAAGGGCTTCGCTCGGGAATGAGCAGTTCTTC.

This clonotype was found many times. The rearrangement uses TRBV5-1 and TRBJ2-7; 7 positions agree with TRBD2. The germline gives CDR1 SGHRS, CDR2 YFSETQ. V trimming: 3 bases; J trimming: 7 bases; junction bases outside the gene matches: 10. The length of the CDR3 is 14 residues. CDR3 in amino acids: CASSSSRAGGEQYF. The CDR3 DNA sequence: TGCGCCAGCAGCTCCTCGAGGGCCGGGGGGGAGCAGTACTTC.

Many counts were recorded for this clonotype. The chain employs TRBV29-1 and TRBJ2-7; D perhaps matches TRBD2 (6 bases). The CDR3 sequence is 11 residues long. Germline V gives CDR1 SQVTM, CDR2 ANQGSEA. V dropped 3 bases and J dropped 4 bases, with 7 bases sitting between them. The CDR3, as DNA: TGCAGCGTTGATCGGGGGTACGAGCAGTACTTC. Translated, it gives CSVDRGYEQYF.

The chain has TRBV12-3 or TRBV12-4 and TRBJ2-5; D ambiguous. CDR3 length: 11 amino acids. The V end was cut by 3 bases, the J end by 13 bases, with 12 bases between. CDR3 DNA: TGTGCCAGCAGTTTTGGACGTCCGAGGTACTTC. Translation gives CASSFGRPRYF.

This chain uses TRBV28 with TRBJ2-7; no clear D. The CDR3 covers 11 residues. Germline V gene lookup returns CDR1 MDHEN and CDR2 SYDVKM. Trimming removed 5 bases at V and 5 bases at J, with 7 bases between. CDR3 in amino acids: CASSGWNEQYF. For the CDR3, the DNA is TGTGCCAGCAGTGGTTGGAACGAGCAGTACTTC.

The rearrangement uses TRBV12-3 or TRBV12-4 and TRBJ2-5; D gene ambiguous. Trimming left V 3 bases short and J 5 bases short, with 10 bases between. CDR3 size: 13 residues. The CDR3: CASSFYADETQYF. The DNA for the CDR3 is TGTGCCAGCAGTTTTTACGCAGACGAGACCCAGTACTTC.

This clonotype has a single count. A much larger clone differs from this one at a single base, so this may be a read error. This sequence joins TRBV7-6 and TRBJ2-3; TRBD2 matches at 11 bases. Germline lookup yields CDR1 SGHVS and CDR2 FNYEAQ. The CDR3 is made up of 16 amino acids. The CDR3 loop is CASSSALAGDTDTLYF. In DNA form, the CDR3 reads TGTGCCAGCAGCTCGGCACTAGCGGGAGATACAGATACGCTGTATTTT.

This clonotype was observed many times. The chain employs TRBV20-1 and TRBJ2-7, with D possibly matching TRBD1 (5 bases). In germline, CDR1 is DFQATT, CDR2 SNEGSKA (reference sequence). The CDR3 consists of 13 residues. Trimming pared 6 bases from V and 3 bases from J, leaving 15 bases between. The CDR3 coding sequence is TGCAGTGCAAGTGCAGGGTCGGTCTACGAGCAGTACTTC. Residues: CSASAGSVYEQYF.

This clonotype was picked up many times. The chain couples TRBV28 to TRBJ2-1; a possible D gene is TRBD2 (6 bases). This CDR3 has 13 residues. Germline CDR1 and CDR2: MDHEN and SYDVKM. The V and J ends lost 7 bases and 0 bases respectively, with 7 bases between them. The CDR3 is CASMGGSYNEQFF. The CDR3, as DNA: TGTGCCAGCATGGGGGGCTCCTACAATGAGCAGTTCTTC.

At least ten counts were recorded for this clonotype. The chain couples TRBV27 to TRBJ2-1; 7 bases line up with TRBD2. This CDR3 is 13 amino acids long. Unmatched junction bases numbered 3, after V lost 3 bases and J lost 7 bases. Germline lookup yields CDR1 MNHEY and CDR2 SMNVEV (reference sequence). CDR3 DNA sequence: TGTGCCAGCAGTTTCGTACTAGCGAATGAGCAGTTCTTC. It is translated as CASSFVLANEQFF.

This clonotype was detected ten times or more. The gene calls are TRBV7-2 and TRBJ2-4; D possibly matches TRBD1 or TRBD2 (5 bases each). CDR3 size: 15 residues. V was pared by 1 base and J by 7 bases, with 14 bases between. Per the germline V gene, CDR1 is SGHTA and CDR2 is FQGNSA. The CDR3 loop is CASSLEGFGGNIQYF. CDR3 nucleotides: TGTGCCAGCAGCTTAGAGGGGTTTGGGGGTAACATTCAGTACTTC.

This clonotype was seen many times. CDR3 nucleotide sequence: TGTGCCAGCAGTTTAAGCGCTGGGGCCAACGTCCTGACTTTC. It encodes CASSLSAGANVLTF. The chain is built from TRBV12-3 or TRBV12-4 and TRBJ2-6; D gene ambiguous. The CDR3 runs 14 residues. V was trimmed by 2 bases and J by 2 bases, leaving 4 bases between them.

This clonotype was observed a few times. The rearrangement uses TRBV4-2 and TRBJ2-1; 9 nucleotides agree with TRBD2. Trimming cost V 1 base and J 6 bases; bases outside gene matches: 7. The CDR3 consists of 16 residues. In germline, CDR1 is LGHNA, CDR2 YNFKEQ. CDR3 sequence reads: CASSQAGSGRLNEQFF. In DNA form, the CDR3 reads TGTGCCAGCAGCCAAGCTGGGAGCGGGAGGCTCAATGAGCAGTTCTTC.

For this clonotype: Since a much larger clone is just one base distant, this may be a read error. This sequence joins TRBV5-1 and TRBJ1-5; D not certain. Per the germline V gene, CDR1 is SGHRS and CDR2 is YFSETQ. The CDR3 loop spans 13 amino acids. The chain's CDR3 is CAISAIGNQPQHF. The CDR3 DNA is TGCGCCATCAGCGCGATAGGTAATCAGCCCCAGCATTTT.